Listed below are T cell receptor beta chains from one sample, sequenced in a study of cytotoxic CD8 clonotypes in ibrutinib-treated CLL. Only in-frame clones appear in the TCRdb table, and some are missing; sequencing was by immunoSEQ multiplex PCR. The sample has tens of thousands of clones; about 64% are singletons. Here the sequenced sample was PBMCs, taken after 12 months of ibrutinib treatment. The receptors originated from a human donor with chronic lymphocytic leukemia. Each CDR3 is given with its conserved first and last residue. The order of the fields is J gene, clone size, CDR3 length, D gene, V gene, CDR3 protein, CDR3 DNA. The D gene is left open where the match is weak. The size of a clone is reported for some rows only, either as once, few or many, or as a class for expanded clones.

>TRBJ1-5|NA|15|NA|TRBV5-6
CASSRLLGSNQPQHF
TGTGCCAGCAGCCGTCTCTTGGGGAGCAATCAGCCCCAGCATTTT
>TRBJ2-7|NA|13|NA|TRBV5-4
CASSFQSSYEQYF
TGTGCCAGCAGCTTTCAGAGTTCCTACGAGCAGTACTTC
>TRBJ1-6|NA|14|NA|TRBV7-2
CASSSRLYNSPLHF
TGTGCCAGCAGCTCCCGTTTGTATAATTCACCCCTCCACTTT
>TRBJ1-2|NA|15|NA|TRBV18
CASSRREGTIYGYTF
TGTGCCAGCTCTCGTCGGGAGGGAACCATCTATGGCTACACCTTC
>TRBJ2-1|NA|14|TRBD2|TRBV5-1
CASSLGLAGIEQFF
TGCGCCAGCAGCTTGGGACTAGCGGGGATCGAGCAGTTCTTC
>TRBJ2-6|few|17|TRBD1|TRBV5-4
CASSLGVQGVGANVLTF
TGTGCCAGCAGCTTGGGGGTACAGGGGGTTGGGGCCAACGTCCTGACTTTC
>TRBJ1-2|few|15|NA|TRBV9
CASSIRQDPAGGYTF
TGTGCCAGCAGCATACGACAAGACCCGGCCGGGGGCTACACCTTC
>TRBJ2-3|NA|11|NA|TRBV5-6
CASSLGVGQYF
TGTGCCAGCAGCTTAGGAGTAGGGCAGTATTTT
>TRBJ1-5|few|14|TRBD1|TRBV19
CASYTGGINQPQHF
TGTGCCAGTTATACAGGGGGTATCAATCAGCCCCAGCATTTT
>TRBJ1-6|medium-sized|13|NA|TRBV7-6
CASSSENNSPLHF
TGTGCCAGCAGCTCAGAGAATAATTCACCCCTCCACTTT
>TRBJ2-5|NA|13|TRBD1|TRBV6-6
CASTRRGQETQYF
TGTGCCAGCACCCGCAGGGGGCAGGAGACCCAGTACTTC
>TRBJ1-4|once|15|NA|TRBV27
CASSSFSGDNEKLFF
TGTGCCAGCAGTTCCTTTTCGGGCGATAATGAAAAACTGTTTTTT
>TRBJ2-7|NA|13|NA|TRBV5-6
CASSSRLGRGQYF
TGTGCCAGCAGCTCTCGGTTGGGCAGGGGGCAGTACTTC
>TRBJ1-2|few|13|NA|TRBV6-5
CASSYLWAYGYTF
TGTGCCAGCAGTTACTTATGGGCTTATGGCTACACCTTC
>TRBJ1-5|NA|14|NA|TRBV18
CASSLPFSNQPQHF
TGTGCCAGCTCCCTCCCTTTTAGCAATCAGCCCCAGCATTTT
>TRBJ2-1|NA|15|NA|TRBV7-2
CASSLALASYNEQFF
TGTGCCAGCAGCTTAGCACTAGCCTCCTACAATGAGCAGTTCTTC
>TRBJ1-1|few|12|NA|TRBV29-1
CSARQTNTEAFF
TGCAGCGCCCGCCAGACGAACACTGAAGCTTTCTTT